Shown below are 23 T cell receptor beta chains from a single sample sequenced in a study of tumor and adjacent non-tumor tissue in lung cancer. RNA was extracted from bulk tissue without any cell sorting. More than 3 cm separated this lung sample from the edge of the tumor. TCRbeta libraries were built with three rounds of nested PCR, modified from ARM-PCR. TCRdb processed the multiplex PCR reads anew with MiXCR; each CDR3 protein has one entry. The data contain 70,000 to 90,000 distinct CDR3 sequences, 55% to 70% of them singletons. The sequenced material came from distant non-tumor lung tissue. These receptors were collected from a woman aged 45-60 years with non-small cell lung cancer.

Note on this clonotype: The junction departs from germline at one end; a sequencing error may be responsible. The chain has TRBV29-1 and TRBJ2-5; 10 bases map to TRBD2. CDR1 and CDR2 (germline): SQVTM, ANQGSEA. The CDR3 totals 15 residues. CDR3 sequence: CSVDPLAGIFETQYF. In DNA, the CDR3 is TGCAGCGTTGACCCACTAGCGGGAATATTCGAGACCCAATACTTC.

With respect to this clonotype: A much larger clone sits a single nucleotide away, making a read error possible. V usage is TRBV6-2 or TRBV6-3 and J usage is TRBJ2-3; no reliable D call. The CDR3 consists of 14 residues. Germline assignment: CDR1 MNHEY and CDR2 SVGEGT. V was pared by 6 bases and J by 5 bases, with 15 bases between. Here the CDR3 reads CASSKGKAQDTQYF. CDR3 in DNA: TGTGCCAGCAGCAAAGGGAAAGCTCAAGATACGCAGTATTTT.

A note on this clonotype: This may be a read error, as it is one base from a much larger clone. This rearrangement joins TRBV20-1 to TRBJ2-1, with 7 bases that match TRBD2. Germline V gene lookup returns CDR1 DFQATT and CDR2 SNEGSKA (reference sequence). There are 17 residues in the CDR3. CDR3 sequence reads: CSARDWFGGSYGNEEFF. The CDR3, as DNA: TGCAGTGCTAGAGATTGGTTCGGCGGGAGTTACGGGAATGAGGAGTTCTTC.

This clonotype showed up many times. The CDR3 bases are TGTGCCATCAGTGAGGCCGACTACAATGAGCAGTTCTTC. Translating gives CAISEADYNEQFF. The chain links TRBV10-3 to TRBJ2-1; no clear D gene. CDR3 length equals 13 residues. V was shortened by 2 bases and J by 3 bases, with 5 bases between the two germline ends. CDR1 and CDR2 from the germline V gene are ENHRY and SYGVKD.

Concerning this clonotype: The junction departs from germline at one end; a sequencing error may be responsible. The chain links TRBV5-1 to TRBJ2-1, with TRBD2 identical over 7 bases. The CDR3 runs 15 residues. Germline assignment: CDR1 SGHRS and CDR2 YFSETQ. This chain's CDR3 is CANSLARDYFREQFF. CDR3 in DNA: TGCGCCAACAGCTTGGCACGGGACTATTTCAGAGAGCAGTTCTTC.

As regards this clonotype: Likely a read error: the CDR3 ends without its conserved phenylalanine or tryptophan. The gene calls are TRBV11-2 and TRBJ2-7, with 13 bases lining up with TRBD2. The CDR3 has 14 residues. Germline CDR1 SGHAT, CDR2 FQNNGV. CDR3 sequence reads: CASNLLAGGYEQYS. CDR3 in DNA: TGCGCCAGCAACTTACTAGCGGGAGGGTACGAGCAGTACTCC.

About this clonotype itself: The missing conserved phenylalanine or tryptophan at the end of this CDR3 makes a read error likely. This chain connects TRBV11-2 to TRBJ1-6; tentative D call: TRBD1 (6 bases). V was clipped by 0 bases and J by 2 bases, with 14 bases between them. The CDR3 spans 18 residues. CDR1 and CDR2 from the germline V gene are SGHAT and FQNNGV. CDR3 in amino acids: CASSLDLTGSPYNSPLHV. The CDR3, as DNA: TGTGCCAGCAGCTTAGATCTCACAGGGTCGCCCTATAATTCACCCCTCCACGTT.

Worth noting for this clonotype: A read error may account for a junction end that differs from germline. The rearrangement links TRBV15 to TRBJ2-7; D is perhaps TRBD1 (5 bases). Germline CDR1 reads LNHNV; CDR2 reads YYDKDF (reference sequence). This CDR3 has 15 residues. This CDR3 reads CATSRDTRTRGEQYF. CDR3 in DNA: TGTGCCACGAGCAGAGATACGAGGACAAGGGGCGAGCAGTACTTC.

Of note for this clonotype: An end of the junction does not agree with germline; a read error may underlie this. The chain has TRBV14 and TRBJ2-7; the D is unclear. Germline V gene sequence: CDR1 SGHDN, CDR2 FVKESK. The CDR3 totals 12 residues. The CDR3 DNA is TGTGCCAGCAACCAAACCTCCTACGAGCAGTACTTC. This sequence encodes CASNQTSYEQYF.

Remarks on this clonotype: An end of the junction differs from the germline gene, which may be a read error. The chain is built from TRBV6-5 and TRBJ1-1; D may be TRBD1 (6 bases). Germline values: CDR1 MNHEY, CDR2 SVGAGI. The CDR3 length is 14 residues. The CDR3 loop reads CVSKLTGRNPDAFF. The CDR3 nucleotides are TGTGTCAGCAAGCTTACAGGGAGGAACCCTGATGCTTTCTTT.

The chain joins TRBV6-2 or TRBV6-3 to TRBJ1-2; 8 nucleotides align to TRBD1. Germline CDR1 reads MNHEY; CDR2 reads SVGEGT. This CDR3 has 13 amino acids. V lost 6 bases, J lost 6 bases, and 6 bases stayed unmatched. DNA of the CDR3: TGTGCCAGCAGCCGGACAGGGCAGGATGGCTACACCTTC. Amino acids: CASSRTGQDGYTF.

The rearrangement joins TRBV29-1 to TRBJ2-2; a weak D match, TRBD1 (6 bases). CDR1 is SQVTM and CDR2 is ANQGSEA in the germline V gene. V lost 5 bases, J lost 5 bases, and 15 bases lay in between. The CDR3 is made up of 14 amino acids. The CDR3 spells CSVLNQGRTGELFF. The CDR3 nucleotides read TGCAGCGTTTTAAACCAGGGGCGGACCGGGGAGCTGTTTTTT.

The sample holds many counts of this clonotype. The V and J genes are TRBV12-3 or TRBV12-4 and TRBJ1-5; maybe TRBD1 (5 bases). V lost 4 bases and J lost 7, with 11 bases in between. The CDR3 spans 13 residues. This chain's CDR3 is CASSSTKGQPQHF. CDR3 sequence (DNA): TGTGCCAGCAGTTCGACCAAGGGGCAGCCCCAGCATTTT.

This clonotype was counted once. The chain joins TRBV7-2 to TRBJ2-2; 9 nucleotides match TRBD1. The CDR3 loop spans 16 amino acids. The germline V gene has CDR1 SGHTA and CDR2 FQGNSA. V lost 5 bases, J lost 7 bases, and 11 bases stayed unmatched. The CDR3 sequence: CASSVYRDRVFGELFF. The CDR3 DNA is TGTGCCAGCAGCGTGTACCGGGACAGGGTTTTCGGGGAGCTGTTTTTT.

A note on this clonotype: A read error may produce the germline difference seen at one junction end. The J gene is TRBJ2-7, the V gene TRBV6-5; tentatively, D is TRBD1 or TRBD2 (5 bases each). This CDR3 has 13 amino acids. Germline-derived CDR1 and CDR2 are MNHEY and SVGAGI. The CDR3 nucleotides are TGTGCCAGGACCTCGGGGCTAACCTACAAGCAGTACTTC. This gives the protein CARTSGLTYKQYF.

This clonotype was observed once. One end of the junction is discordant with germline, which a read error may explain. The chain joins TRBV20-1 to TRBJ1-2, with D hard to call. Germline V gene data show CDR1 as DFQATT and CDR2 as SNEGSKA (reference sequence). The CDR3 runs to 14 residues. As DNA, the CDR3 is TGCAGTGCTACCAAACGGCGCCTCGGGTATGGTTACACCTTC. It translates to CSATKRRLGYGYTF.

This clonotype was seen more than once but under ten times. A much larger clonotype is one base distant, so this may be a read error. Here the CDR3 DNA reads TGCGGCAGCAGCCAAGGGGACAGGGGTTCACCCCTCCACTTT. It specifies CGSSQGDRGSPLHF. The chain employs TRBV4-3 and TRBJ1-6, with 10 bases fitting TRBD1. The CDR3 runs 14 residues. Germline CDR1 reads LGHNA; CDR2 reads YSLEER.

Ten or more counts support this clonotype. For the CDR3, the DNA is TGCAGCGTTGAAGGCGACAGGGGTCGCTACACCTTC. This gives the protein CSVEGDRGRYTF. The chain links TRBV29-1 to TRBJ1-2; TRBD1 aligns across 8 bases. J lost 9 bases, V lost 1 base, and 4 bases had no gene match. The CDR3 sequence is 12 residues long. Per germline, CDR1 SQVTM and CDR2 ANQGSEA.

The rearrangement uses TRBV29-1 and TRBJ2-4; TRBD1 might be the D (5 bases). Germline CDR1 and CDR2: SQVTM and ANQGSEA. The CDR3 is made up of 15 amino acids. Trimming shortened V by 6 bases and J by 7 bases, and 22 bases separated the two germline ends. The DNA for the CDR3 is TGCAGCGTGCTACTGGGGTTGGGGCTTGTTAACATTCAGTACTTC. Amino acid sequence: CSVLLGLGLVNIQYF.

Of note for this clonotype: Possible read error: a much larger clone is one base away. The V gene is TRBV4-3, the J gene TRBJ1-1; tentatively, D is TRBD1 (5 bases). V lost 0 bases and J lost 7, with 15 bases in between. The length of the CDR3 is 15 residues. The germline V gene has CDR1 LGHNA and CDR2 YSLEER. For the CDR3, the DNA is TGCGCCAGCAGCCAAGAATGGACATATCCTGTTGAAGCTTTCTTT. Translated: CASSQEWTYPVEAFF.

The CDR3 protein is CASSTQLADTQYF. Here the CDR3 DNA reads TGTGCCAGCAGCACCCAACTAGCAGATACGCAGTATTTT. The V call is TRBV7-9, the J call TRBJ2-3; the D gene is possibly TRBD2 (5 bases). This CDR3 has 13 residues. V was cut by 5 bases and J by 4 bases, with 10 bases left in between. Germline V gives CDR1 SEHNR, CDR2 FQNEAQ (reference sequence). Filled out from reference TRBV7-9 and TRBJ2-3, the complete variable domain reads DTGVSQNPRHKITKRGQNVTFRCDPISEHNRLYWYRQTLGQGPEFLTYFQNEAQLEKSRLLSDRFSAERPKGSFSTLEIQRTEQGDSAMYLCASSTQLADTQYFGPGTRLTVL.

This clonotype was counted ten times or more. This chain links TRBV11-2 with TRBJ2-1, with 13 positions matching TRBD2. The V gene end was trimmed by 7 bases and the J gene end by 5 bases; junction bases not matched to a gene: 11. The CDR3 has 17 residues. Germline CDR1 reads SGHAT; CDR2 reads FQNNGV. Here the CDR3 DNA reads TGTGCCAGCACCTCCGGACTAGCGGGAGCTCAACACAATGAGCAGTTCTTC. Residues: CASTSGLAGAQHNEQFF.

Points on this clonotype: A read error is possible here, since a much larger clone lies one base away. The chain uses TRBV12-5 and TRBJ2-3; a possible D gene is TRBD2 (6 bases). Germline V gene lookup returns CDR1 LGHNT and CDR2 FRNRAP. V was shortened by 0 bases and J by 5 bases, with 27 bases between the two germline ends. This CDR3 is 20 amino acids long. The CDR3 protein is CASGLVPRDGGNPHGDTQYF. The CDR3 DNA sequence: TGTGCTAGTGGTTTGGTACCGAGGGATGGCGGGAACCCCCACGGAGATACGCAGTATTTT.